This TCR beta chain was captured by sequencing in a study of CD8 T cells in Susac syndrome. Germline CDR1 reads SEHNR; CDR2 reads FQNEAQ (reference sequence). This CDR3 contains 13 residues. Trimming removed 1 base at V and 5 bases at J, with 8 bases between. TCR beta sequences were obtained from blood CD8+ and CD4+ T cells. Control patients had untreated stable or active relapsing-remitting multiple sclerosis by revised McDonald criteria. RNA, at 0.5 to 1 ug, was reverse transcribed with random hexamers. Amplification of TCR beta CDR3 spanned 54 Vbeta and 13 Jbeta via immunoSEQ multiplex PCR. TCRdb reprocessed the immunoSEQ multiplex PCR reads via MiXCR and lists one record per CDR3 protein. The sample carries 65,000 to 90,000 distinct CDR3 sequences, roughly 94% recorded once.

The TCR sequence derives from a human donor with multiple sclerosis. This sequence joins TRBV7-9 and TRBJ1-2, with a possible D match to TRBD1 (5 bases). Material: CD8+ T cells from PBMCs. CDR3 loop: CASSLGGGYGYTF. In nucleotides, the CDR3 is TGTGCCAGCAGCTTAGGGGGCGGTTATGGCTACACCTTC.